Sequencing of this T cell receptor (beta chain) was carried out in a study of cytomegalovirus exposure and HLA in healthy donors. Study-wide findings and caveats: A later analysis reportedly identified an Asian-associated ancestry cluster as carrying fewer N-insertions than the 666-donor mean.

Germline assignment: CDR1 SGHVS and CDR2 FQNEAQ. The CDR3 has 16 residues. Germline trimming cut 3 bases from V and 0 bases from J; bases unmatched to any gene: 4. Regarding this clone: The antigen remains undetermined.

Vbeta (60) and Jbeta (13) primers were used in the PCR. Data came from immunoSEQ multiplex PCR; TCRdb stores just in-frame clones and leaves some out. The sample records about 150,000 clones, 75% to 85% being singletons. This clonotype originated in a man between 50 and 59 years old in good health and CMV-seropositive. The sequencing sample was made of PBMCs. The V gene is TRBV7-8, the J gene TRBJ2-2, with TRBD2 matching over 7 bases. CDR3 loop: CASSFPGTTNTGELFF. DNA for the CDR3: TGTGCCAGCAGCTTTCCCGGGACTACGAACACCGGGGAGCTGTTTTTT. The full variable domain, rest sourced from reference TRBV7-8 and TRBJ2-2, is GAGVSQSPRYKVAKRGQDVALRCDPISGHVSLFWYQQALGQGPEFLTYFQNEAQLDKSGLPSDRFFAERPEGSVSTLKIQRTQQEDSAVYLCASSFPGTTNTGELFFGEGSRLTVL.